The 18 T cell receptor beta chains below come from one sample, sequenced in a study of cytotoxic CD8 clonotypes in ibrutinib-treated CLL. Measured with immunoSEQ multiplex PCR; TCRdb has only the in-frame clones, and not every one. The table records around 26,000 clones, 70% to 90% of them present only once. The material was PBMCs, obtained after 24 months of ibrutinib treatment. These receptors all stem from a human donor with chronic lymphocytic leukemia.

The CDR3 loop is CASSQDPGGNEQFF. The CDR3 region has the DNA TGTGCCAGCAGCCAAGATCCCGGGGGGAATGAGCAGTTCTTC. The chain employs TRBV4-2 and TRBJ2-1; 7 bases match TRBD2. The J segment lost 7 bases and the V segment lost 0 bases, leaving 3 bases of the junction unmatched. Per the germline V gene, CDR1 is LGHNA and CDR2 is YNFKEQ. The CDR3 spans 14 residues.

The chain employs TRBV5-4 and TRBJ2-3; no clear D. Germline V CDR1 and CDR2: SGHNT, YYREEE (reference sequence). This CDR3 is 16 amino acids long. Trimming removed 6 bases from V and 2 bases from J, with 19 bases in between. The CDR3 region is CASTPPGGQATDTQYF. The CDR3 nucleotides read TGTGCCAGCACCCCCCCCGGTGGGCAGGCCACAGATACGCAGTATTTT.

V usage is TRBV6-1 and J usage is TRBJ2-1; no clear D gene. The CDR3 has 14 amino acids. V was clipped by 3 bases and J by 8 bases, with 14 bases between them. Looked up from germline, CDR1 is MNHNS and CDR2 is SASEGT. In nucleotides, the CDR3 is TGTGCCAGCAGTGACGTCAGCCTTTGGGATGAGCAGTTCTTC. It is translated as CASSDVSLWDEQFF.

The gene calls are TRBV5-1 and TRBJ2-3; D uncertain. V lost 0 bases and J lost 4, with 21 bases in between. The germline CDR1 and CDR2 sequences are SGHRS and YFSETQ. CDR3 length equals 18 residues. This CDR3 is CASSLVGFRVIISDTQYF. The CDR3 DNA reads as TGCGCCAGCAGCTTGGTGGGTTTCCGGGTAATCATTTCAGATACGCAGTATTTT.

The chain joins TRBV4-1 to TRBJ2-7, with 8 bases lining up with TRBD2. J was trimmed by 2 bases and V by 0 bases; bases with no gene match: 3. The CDR3 sequence is 15 residues long. The V gene's germline CDR1 is MGHRA and CDR2 YSYEKL. As DNA, the CDR3 is TGCGCCAGCAGCCAAGAACTAGCGGAGACCTACGAGCAGTACTTC. Its translation: CASSQELAETYEQYF.

This clone was detected a few times. The V and J genes are TRBV6-1 and TRBJ1-6, with no clear D. The ends were cut back, 2 bases at V and 7 bases at J, with 15 bases in the middle. CDR1 is MNHNS and CDR2 is SASEGT in the germline V gene. The CDR3 loop spans 16 amino acids. The CDR3 nucleotides are TGTGCCAGCAGTGAAAATGAGGGTTATCGCAATTCACCCCTCCACTTT. As protein: CASSENEGYRNSPLHF.

The chain employs TRBV6-6 and TRBJ1-5; no firm D call. CDR3 length: 13 amino acids. Trimming stripped 5 bases from V and 2 bases from J, with 7 bases between. Germline CDR1 reads MNHNY; CDR2 reads SVGAGI (reference sequence). CDR3 sequence reads: CASSGEGNQPQHF. The CDR3 DNA sequence: TGTGCCAGCAGTGGGGAGGGCAATCAGCCCCAGCATTTT.

This clone is a singleton in its sample. This chain connects TRBV7-3 to TRBJ2-4; D gene unclear. The CDR3 is 15 amino acids. CDR1 and CDR2 (germline): SGHTA, FQGTGA. The germline V and J ends were trimmed by 2 bases and 0 bases, with 8 bases remaining between them. The CDR3 loop reads CASSLDPVAKNIQYF. The CDR3 DNA sequence: TGTGCCAGCAGCTTAGATCCAGTAGCCAAAAACATTCAGTACTTC.

This clone is deemed medium-sized. The chain combines TRBV5-1 with TRBJ1-4; maybe TRBD1 (6 bases). In germline, CDR1 is SGHRS, CDR2 YFSETQ. This CDR3 has 15 amino acids. V was pared by 4 bases and J by 2 bases, with 12 bases between. The CDR3 is CASSPIQGTNEKLFF. For the CDR3, the DNA is TGCGCCAGCAGCCCAATTCAGGGGACTAATGAAAAACTGTTTTTT.

The chain uses TRBV29-1 and TRBJ1-4; D unclear. Trimming shortened V by 3 bases and J by 4 bases, and 9 bases separated the two germline ends. The V gene's germline CDR1 is SQVTM and CDR2 ANQGSEA. The CDR3 has 13 residues. The CDR3 sequence is CSVDRLNNEKLFF. CDR3 DNA: TGCAGCGTTGACAGGCTAAATAATGAAAAACTGTTTTTT.

The V call is TRBV2, the J call TRBJ2-1; a weak D match, TRBD2 (6 bases). Trimming removed 6 bases from V and 9 bases from J, with 12 bases in between. The CDR3 extends over 12 amino acids. Germline CDR1 and CDR2: SNHLY and FYNNEI. The CDR3 DNA reads as TGTGCCAGCAGAGAACTAGCTCGTGAGCAGTTCTTC. It is translated as CASRELAREQFF.

This clone was seen a few times. The chain couples TRBV27 to TRBJ2-2; 9 bases map to TRBD2. The CDR3 runs 16 residues. V dropped 5 bases and J dropped 3; count of bases not matched to a gene: 7. The germline CDR1 and CDR2 sequences are MNHEY and SMNVEV (reference sequence). The CDR3 reads CASSTLTSGHTGELFF. The CDR3 region has the DNA TGTGCCAGCAGTACGCTGACTAGCGGACACACCGGGGAGCTGTTTTTT.

This clone was counted once. The J gene is TRBJ2-5, the V gene TRBV10-3, with D unresolved. Trimming pared 10 bases from V and 4 bases from J, leaving 10 bases between. This CDR3 comprises 11 residues. From germline, CDR1 is ENHRY and CDR2 SYGVKD. The chain's CDR3 is CATAEGETQYF. CDR3 coding DNA: TGTGCCACCGCCGAAGGAGAGACCCAGTACTTC.

The chain joins TRBV27 to TRBJ2-1; D is unclear. Germline CDR1 is MNHEY and CDR2 is SMNVEV (reference sequence). Trimming cost V 3 bases and J 8 bases, with 5 bases left between them. The CDR3 totals 11 residues. CDR3 sequence (DNA): TGTGCCAGCAGTTTTTGGGATGAGCAGTTCTTC. This encodes CASSFWDEQFF.

The gene calls are TRBV6-1 and TRBJ2-7, with TRBD1 identical over 7 bases. Germline values: CDR1 MNHNS, CDR2 SASEGT. The CDR3 is 14 residues long. With 8 bases clipped from V and 3 bases from J, the junction kept 10 bases outside the gene matches. CDR3 sequence (DNA): TGTGCCAGCGCCACGCTCACAGGGGACTACGAGCAGTACTTC. Its translation is CASATLTGDYEQYF.

The chain combines TRBV2 with TRBJ2-7; 10 bases agree with TRBD1. The CDR3 loop spans 13 amino acids. Trimming removed 10 bases from V and 5 bases from J; junction bases left unmatched: 8. Germline V gives CDR1 SNHLY, CDR2 FYNNEI. In nucleotides, the CDR3 is TGTGCCACCCGACAGGGGGCGACGAACGAGCAGTACTTC. Its protein is CATRQGATNEQYF.

The rearrangement uses TRBV6-1 and TRBJ1-5; TRBD1 is a possible D gene (6 bases). The CDR3 is 16 amino acids. The ends were cut back, 0 bases at V and 11 bases at J, with 20 bases in the middle. Germline V CDR1 and CDR2: MNHNS, SASEGT. The CDR3 protein is CASSEARGQGRRTQHF. The CDR3 nucleotides read TGTGCCAGCAGTGAAGCGCGTGGGCAGGGGAGGAGGACCCAGCATTTT.

For this clone: The sample carries other DNA sequences with the same CDR3. This chain joins TRBV18 and TRBJ1-1, with TRBD1 as a possible D gene (6 bases). The germline CDR1 and CDR2 sequences are KGHSH and LQKENI. V lost 3 bases and J 1 base, leaving 6 bases between the germline ends. The CDR3 totals 13 residues. CDR3 nucleotide sequence: TGTGCCAGCTCACCCAGGGGGAACACTGAAGCTTTCTTT. This sequence encodes CASSPRGNTEAFF.